This paragraph reports one TCR beta chain. The source of the sample is a study of T cell responses to AZD1222 COVID-19 vaccine. Profiled with immunoSEQ multiplex PCR; TCRdb holds only in-frame clones, not every one. The sample contains roughly 66,000 clones, around 83% of which appear only once. Germline CDR1 is MDHEN and CDR2 is SYDVKM. V gave up 3 bases and J gave up 0 bases, with 14 bases separating them. CDR3 length equals 17 residues. This receptor was obtained from an adult in good health. The chain couples TRBV28 to TRBJ1-4; D perhaps matches TRBD1 (6 bases). Sample: peripheral blood, taken on day 0 of AZD1222 vaccination. In nucleotides, the CDR3 is TGTGCCAGCAGTTTCCCGGGTAGGGGGACAACTAATGAAAAACTGTTTTTT. Translated, it gives CASSFPGRGTTNEKLFF. The full variable domain, completed using reference TRBV28 and TRBJ1-4, is DVKVTQSSRYLVKRTGEKVFLECVQDMDHENMFWYRQDPGLGLRLIYFSYDVKMKEKGDIPEGYSVSREKKERFSLILESASTNQTSMYLCASSFPGRGTTNEKLFFGSGTQLSVL.